These 24 T cell receptor beta chains originate from one sample sequenced in a study of cytomegalovirus exposure and HLA in healthy donors. Use of 60 Vbeta and 13 Jbeta primers characterized the PCR. Repertoires were generated with immunoSEQ multiplex PCR, while TCRdb's copy carries only in-frame clones and drops some. Of some 190,000 clones in the sample, roughly 77% were seen once. The sample consisted of PBMCs. Receptor source: a woman in her 30s in good health and CMV-seronegative.

The genes are TRBV7-6 and TRBJ2-2; D perhaps matches TRBD2 (5 bases). This CDR3 region has 15 residues. V shed 0 bases and J shed 0 bases, with 5 bases lying between them. Germline lookup yields CDR1 SGHVS and CDR2 FNYEAQ. This CDR3 is CASSLAGANTGELFF. As DNA, the CDR3 is TGTGCCAGCAGCTTAGCCGGGGCGAACACCGGGGAGCTGTTTTTT.

The chain links TRBV6-1 to TRBJ2-7; 7 nucleotides agree with TRBD1. There are 14 residues in the CDR3. Trimming took 10 bases from V and 2 from J; bases not matched to a gene: 11. Per the germline V gene, CDR1 is MNHNS and CDR2 is SASEGT. CDR3 residues: CATYDRAPAYEQYF. CDR3 nucleotide sequence: TGTGCCACCTACGACAGGGCTCCGGCCTACGAGCAGTACTTC.

This clone was detected a few times. V gene TRBV5-6 combines with J gene TRBJ2-1, with D possibly TRBD2 on 6 matching bases. Germline V lookup: CDR1 SGHDT, CDR2 YYEEEE. The CDR3 extends over 15 amino acids. V dropped 4 bases and J dropped 0 bases, with 11 bases sitting between them. The CDR3 nucleotides are TGTGCCAGCAGCCAACGACTAGTCTCCTACAATGAGCAGTTCTTC. Protein sequence: CASSQRLVSYNEQFF.

This clone was seen once. Written as DNA, the CDR3 is TGTGCCAGCAGCTTTGACAGGAACTGGGGAGATACGCAGTATTTT. Its translation is CASSFDRNWGDTQYF. The chain joins TRBV11-2 to TRBJ2-3; D may be TRBD1 (6 bases). V was pared by 3 bases and J by 5 bases, with 15 bases between. In germline, CDR1 is SGHAT, CDR2 FQNNGV. This CDR3 spans 15 amino acids.

This chain links TRBV18 with TRBJ1-1; D is possibly TRBD1 (6 bases). Trimming pared 3 bases from V and 2 bases from J, leaving 19 bases between. Germline CDR1 and CDR2: KGHSH and LQKENI. This CDR3 has 17 residues. The CDR3 protein is CASSPLGPGHVNTEAFF. The CDR3 DNA follows: TGTGCCAGCTCACCGCTTGGCCCGGGACACGTAAACACTGAAGCTTTCTTT.

This clone has more than one count but fewer than ten. The rearrangement joins TRBV6-1 to TRBJ1-1; TRBD1 agrees at 7 bases. Looked up from germline, CDR1 is MNHNS and CDR2 is SASEGT. This CDR3 region has 14 residues. V lost 4 bases and J lost 12; bases outside the gene matches: 14. CDR3 DNA: TGTGCCAGCAGTGGGACAGGTTTTAACCCCGGAACTTTCTTT. This sequence encodes CASSGTGFNPGTFF.

The genes are TRBV10-3 and TRBJ2-2; TRBD1 might be the D (6 bases). CDR1 ENHRY and CDR2 SYGVKD come from the germline V gene. This CDR3 has 17 amino acids. V shed 2 bases and J shed 6 bases, with 19 bases lying between them. The CDR3 nucleotides are TGTGCCATCAGTGAGAGGGGGTTGAGGGCTGAATCCGGGGAGCTGTTTTTT. Its protein is CAISERGLRAESGELFF.

The CDR3 nucleotides read TGTGCCAGCAGTGAAACAACCGGGAAACAAGAGACCCAGTACTTC. Translating it yields CASSETTGKQETQYF. This rearrangement joins TRBV6-1 to TRBJ2-5, with D tentatively TRBD2 (5 bases). Germline CDR1 reads MNHNS; CDR2 reads SASEGT. Trimming took off 2 bases at V and 2 bases at J, with 12 bases between the two ends. The CDR3 loop spans 15 amino acids.

V and J are TRBV6-5 and TRBJ1-5; 8 bases fit TRBD1. The trim removed 4 bases at V and 6 bases at J, leaving 5 bases unmatched. The CDR3 length is 14 residues. Germline V gene sequence: CDR1 MNHEY, CDR2 SVGAGI. CDR3 amino acids: CASSSIQGGQPQHF. The DNA for the CDR3 is TGTGCCAGCAGTTCCATACAGGGGGGTCAGCCCCAGCATTTT.

In its sample, this clone was seen a few times. Other DNA sequences in the same sample also yield this CDR3. V usage is TRBV5-6 and J usage is TRBJ1-5; 7 positions agree with TRBD1. There are 16 residues in the CDR3. Germline CDR1 and CDR2: SGHDT and YYEEEE. Unmatched junction bases numbered 5, after V lost 0 bases and J lost 2 bases. CDR3 protein: CASSLGAGGGNQPQHF. The CDR3 DNA reads as TGTGCCAGCAGCTTGGGGGCAGGGGGTGGCAATCAGCCCCAGCATTTT.

The chain couples TRBV15 to TRBJ1-1; TRBD1 might be the D (5 bases). This CDR3 has 15 residues. Trimming pared 0 bases from V and 1 base from J, leaving 9 bases between. Looked up from germline, CDR1 is LNHNV and CDR2 is YYDKDF (reference sequence). As DNA, the CDR3 is TGTGCCACCAGCAGAGAAGGACACGGGAACACTGAAGCTTTCTTT. Encoded protein: CATSREGHGNTEAFF.

This clone was counted between two and nine times. The chain couples TRBV7-9 to TRBJ2-1; D remains unclear. The CDR3 extends over 13 amino acids. V gave up 4 bases and J gave up 9 bases, with 13 bases separating them. In germline, CDR1 is SEHNR, CDR2 FQNEAQ (reference sequence). The CDR3 region is CASSSLERSEQFF. For the CDR3, the DNA is TGTGCCAGCAGCTCCTTGGAACGGAGTGAGCAGTTCTTC.

This clone was seen a handful of times. V gene TRBV18 combines with J gene TRBJ1-1; TRBD1 matches 7 bases. The CDR3 extends over 17 amino acids. The V and J ends lost 2 bases and 4 bases, in that order; junction bases with no gene match: 13. In germline, CDR1 is KGHSH, CDR2 LQKENI. The DNA of the CDR3 is TGTGCCAGCTCACCAACACAGGGGTCCTCAGGGAGCACTGAAGCTTTCTTT. It encodes CASSPTQGSSGSTEAFF.

This chain links TRBV19 with TRBJ1-2; no clear D. Trimming stripped 8 bases from V and 4 bases from J, with 8 bases between. Germline CDR1 LNHDA, CDR2 SQIVND (reference sequence). The CDR3 has 11 amino acids. The CDR3 region is CASLAGYGYTF. The CDR3, as DNA: TGTGCCAGTTTGGCTGGCTATGGCTACACCTTC. Full variable domain (missing parts from reference TRBV19 and TRBJ1-2): DGGITQSPKYLFRKEGQNVTLSCEQNLNHDAMYWYRQDPGQGLRLIYYSQIVNDFQKGDIAEGYSVSREKKESFPLTVTSAQKNPTAFYLCASLAGYGYTFGSGTRLTVV.

Details on this clone: At one end, the junction sequence differs from germline, possibly due to a read error. The chain couples TRBV2 to TRBJ1-3; TRBD1 agrees at 9 bases. Germline assignment: CDR1 SNHLY and CDR2 FYNNEI. The CDR3 runs to 15 residues. CDR3 amino acids: CASRGAQGAGNTIYF. In DNA form, the CDR3 reads TGTGCCAGCAGGGGGGCACAGGGGGCTGGGAACACCATATATTTT. Complete variable domain (other parts from reference TRBV2 and TRBJ1-3): EPEVTQTPSHQVTQMGQEVILRCVPISNHLYFYWYRQILGQKVEFLVSFYNNEISEKSEIFDDQFSVERPDGSNFTLKIRSTKLEDSAMYFCASRGAQGAGNTIYFGEGSWLTVV.

V is TRBV23-1 and J is TRBJ1-2, with a tentative D call TRBD1 (5 bases). Being an ORF, TRBV23-1 has a function that is uncertain. The CDR3 contains 15 residues. Trimming stripped 4 bases from V and 3 bases from J, with 15 bases between. The CDR3 loop reads CASSPRRGRDYGYTF. CDR3 bases: TGCGCCAGCAGTCCCCGGCGGGGGAGAGACTATGGCTACACCTTC.

The gene calls are TRBV5-1 and TRBJ1-5, with a weak D call TRBD1 (5 bases). CDR3 length: 14 residues. From germline, CDR1 is SGHRS and CDR2 YFSETQ. Between the trimmed V and J ends, which lost 6 bases and 2 bases, there was a span of 12 bases. Written as DNA, the CDR3 is TGCGCCAGCAACCCGGGGGACGGCAATCAGCCCCAGCATTTT. This gives the protein CASNPGDGNQPQHF.

CDR3 bases: TGTGCCAGTAGTCAACATGCAGGAAACACCATATATTTT. This sequence encodes CASSQHAGNTIYF. The rearrangement joins TRBV19 to TRBJ1-3; D is unresolved. Germline V lookup: CDR1 LNHDA, CDR2 SQIVND (reference sequence). Trimming took off 5 bases at V and 4 bases at J, with 9 bases between the two ends. The CDR3 has 13 amino acids.

V is TRBV29-1 and J is TRBJ2-3; the D gene is possibly TRBD1 (5 bases). The CDR3 contains 11 residues. From germline, CDR1 is SQVTM and CDR2 ANQGSEA. V gave up 7 bases and J gave up 4 bases, with 9 bases separating them. DNA of the CDR3: TGCAGCGCAAAAGGGGCAGATACGCAGTATTTT. Amino acids: CSAKGADTQYF.

The CDR3 loop reads CAWSETGGTQYF. The DNA of the CDR3 is TGTGCCTGGAGTGAAACGGGGGGGACCCAGTACTTC. V usage is TRBV30 and J usage is TRBJ2-5, with 7 bases that match TRBD2. The germline gives CDR1 GTSNPN, CDR2 SVGIG (reference sequence). The ends lost 1 base at V and 7 bases at J; junction bases unmatched: 3. The CDR3 runs to 12 residues. Complete variable domain (other parts from reference TRBV30 and TRBJ2-5): SQTIHQWPATLVQPVGSPLSLECTVEGTSNPNLYWYRQAAGRGLQLLFYSVGIGQISSEVPQNLSASRPQDRQFILSSKKLLLSDSGFYLCAWSETGGTQYFGPGTRLLVL.

The rearrangement links TRBV7-2 to TRBJ2-1, with 7 bases fitting TRBD2. Trimming took 5 bases from V and 0 from J; bases not matched to a gene: 4. Looked up from germline, CDR1 is SGHTA and CDR2 is FQGNSA. The CDR3 spans 15 residues. DNA of the CDR3: TGTGCCAGCAGCCCCGGGGGGAGCTCCTACAATGAGCAGTTCTTC. Translation gives CASSPGGSSYNEQFF.

This chain uses TRBV6-5 with TRBJ1-3; TRBD1 agrees at 7 bases. This CDR3 region has 14 residues. CDR1 and CDR2 from the germline V gene are MNHEY and SVGAGI. V dropped 4 bases and J dropped 1; count of bases not matched to a gene: 1. DNA for the CDR3: TGTGCCAGCAGTTTGGGACAGTCTGGAAACACCATATATTTT. Encoded protein: CASSLGQSGNTIYF.

V is TRBV5-6 and J is TRBJ2-7, with 7 bases matching TRBD2. CDR1 is SGHDT and CDR2 is YYEEEE in the germline V gene. The junction had 7 bases not matched to a gene; V was cut back by 4 bases and J by 3 bases. The CDR3 is made up of 14 amino acids. CDR3 region: CASSPERDFYEQYF. CDR3 DNA sequence: TGTGCCAGCAGCCCAGAGCGGGACTTCTACGAGCAGTACTTC.

This clone was observed once. The chain joins TRBV7-6 to TRBJ1-3; TRBD1 might be the D (5 bases). The length of the CDR3 is 14 residues. Germline V lookup: CDR1 SGHVS, CDR2 FNYEAQ. V was pared by 2 bases and J by 5 bases, with 10 bases between. The CDR3 DNA sequence: TGTGCCAGCAGCTTACCAGGGTTTAGAAACACCATATATTTT. Translation: CASSLPGFRNTIYF.